A single sample gave rise to the 29 T cell receptor beta chains below, sequenced in a study of graft-versus-host responses after intestinal transplantation. For these receptors, no antigen is known. Assay: immunoSEQ multiplex PCR; the TCRdb copy retains only in-frame clones and omits some. The sample yields around 110,000 clones, over 75% seen once. Sequenced here: unstimulated CD4+ T cells sorted from spleen or lymph node cells, sampled before intestinal transplant. All receptors derive from a human donor who received an intestinal transplant.

The chain has TRBV2 and TRBJ2-4, with TRBD2 matching over 9 bases. Germline CDR1 reads SNHLY; CDR2 reads FYNNEI. This CDR3 has 18 residues. The trim removed 6 bases at V and 0 bases at J, leaving 12 bases unmatched. The CDR3 DNA is TGTGCCAGCAGAGACGGCGGGGGGGCGACCGTAGCCAAAAACATTCAGTACTTC. Encoded protein: CASRDGGGATVAKNIQYF. Variable domain in full (rest from reference TRBV2 and TRBJ2-4): EPEVTQTPSHQVTQMGQEVILRCVPISNHLYFYWYRQILGQKVEFLVSFYNNEISEKSEIFDDQFSVERPDGSNFTLKIRSTKLEDSAMYFCASRDGGGATVAKNIQYFGAGTRLSVL.

The V call is TRBV5-4, the J call TRBJ2-5; D is uncertain. The CDR3 is 13 amino acids. CDR1 is SGHNT, CDR2 YYREEE, per germline (reference sequence). Trimming shortened V by 4 bases and J by 2 bases, and 9 bases separated the two germline ends. CDR3 protein: CASSTIHQETQYF. CDR3 in DNA: TGTGCCAGCAGCACGATACATCAAGAGACCCAGTACTTC.

The chain joins TRBV5-1 to TRBJ1-4; 7 bases agree with TRBD1. The CDR3 is made up of 14 amino acids. V shed 0 bases, J shed 7 bases, and the junction held 3 bases outside the gene matches. The germline gives CDR1 SGHRS, CDR2 YFSETQ. CDR3 DNA: TGCGCCAGCAGCTTGGGGACAGGTGGTGAAAAACTGTTTTTT. Translation gives CASSLGTGGEKLFF.

The chain recombines TRBV9 with TRBJ2-3; perhaps TRBD1 as D (7 bases). The germline CDR1 and CDR2 sequences are SGDLS and YYNGEE. The CDR3 has 16 residues. Trimming took off 2 bases at V and 4 bases at J, with 17 bases between the two ends. The CDR3 sequence: CASSVEGASKADTQYF. The CDR3 DNA sequence: TGTGCCAGCAGCGTGGAGGGGGCTAGCAAGGCAGATACGCAGTATTTT.

The rearrangement links TRBV5-1 to TRBJ1-3, with 8 nucleotides matching TRBD1. V dropped 4 bases and J dropped 0; count of bases not matched to a gene: 6. Germline V gives CDR1 SGHRS, CDR2 YFSETQ. The CDR3 runs to 16 residues. CDR3 loop: CASSLTGARSGNTIYF. For the CDR3, the DNA is TGCGCCAGCAGCCTGACAGGGGCCCGCTCTGGAAACACCATATATTTT. Combining the CDR3 with reference TRBV5-1 and TRBJ1-3 gives the whole variable domain KAGVTQTPRYLIKTRGQQVTLSCSPISGHRSVSWYQQTPGQGLQFLFEYFSETQRNKGNFPGRFSGRQFSNSRSEMNVSTLELGDSALYLCASSLTGARSGNTIYFGEGSWLTVV.

The genes are TRBV27 and TRBJ1-6, with TRBD1 as a possible D gene (6 bases). CDR1 MNHEY and CDR2 SMNVEV come from the germline V gene (reference sequence). V shed 4 bases and J shed 9 bases, with 16 bases lying between them. This CDR3 has 15 amino acids. The CDR3 nucleotides read TGTGCCAGCAGTTCTCAGGGGTTGAAGACTTCACCCCTCCACTTT. As protein: CASSSQGLKTSPLHF.

The chain recombines TRBV28 with TRBJ1-5; D remains unclear. The ends were cut back, 10 bases at V and 1 base at J, with 11 bases in the middle. The CDR3 has 13 amino acids. The germline gives CDR1 MDHEN, CDR2 SYDVKM. Here the CDR3 reads CATHRESNQPQHF. In nucleotides, the CDR3 is TGTGCCACCCATAGGGAGAGCAATCAGCCCCAGCATTTT.

This rearrangement joins TRBV7-2 to TRBJ1-2; D is unresolved. The CDR3 runs to 14 residues. Germline CDR1 is SGHTA and CDR2 is FQGNSA. Trimming left V 4 bases short and J 0 bases short, with 9 bases between. The CDR3 sequence is CASSYQITNYGYTF. As DNA, the CDR3 is TGTGCCAGCAGCTACCAGATAACTAACTATGGCTACACCTTC.

This rearrangement joins TRBV29-1 to TRBJ2-5; 7 bases fit TRBD2. Germline V gene data show CDR1 as SQVTM and CDR2 as ANQGSEA. The J segment lost 5 bases and the V segment lost 5 bases, leaving 5 bases of the junction unmatched. This CDR3 has 12 amino acids. The CDR3 nucleotides read TGCAGCGTTTCACTAGCGATTGAGACCCAGTACTTC. Its protein is CSVSLAIETQYF.

This rearrangement joins TRBV6-1 to TRBJ2-1; D may be TRBD1 (5 bases). Trimming pared 2 bases from V and 0 bases from J, leaving 11 bases between. The CDR3 consists of 16 residues. CDR1 and CDR2 (germline): MNHNS, SASEGT. The DNA for the CDR3 is TGTGCCAGCAGTGAAAGATGGGGCCACTCCTACAATGAGCAGTTCTTC. Encoded protein: CASSERWGHSYNEQFF.

The rearrangement joins TRBV18 to TRBJ2-2, with TRBD1 matching 9 bases. Germline loops: CDR1 KGHSH, CDR2 LQKENI. There are 14 residues in the CDR3. Trimming took 3 bases from V and 5 from J; bases not matched to a gene: 1. The CDR3 here is CASSPDRGTGELFF. The CDR3, as DNA: TGTGCCAGCTCACCGGACAGGGGAACCGGGGAGCTGTTTTTT.

The chain joins TRBV19 to TRBJ2-2; 9 nucleotides agree with TRBD2. With V trimmed by 7 bases and J by 3 bases, 6 bases remained unmatched. This CDR3 contains 15 residues. In germline, CDR1 is LNHDA, CDR2 SQIVND (reference sequence). CDR3 region: CASKVAGADTGELFF. DNA for the CDR3: TGTGCCAGTAAGGTAGCGGGAGCAGACACCGGGGAGCTGTTTTTT.

In its sample, this clone was seen once. The rearrangement links TRBV5-1 to TRBJ1-1; 7 positions agree with TRBD1. CDR3 length equals 16 residues. J gave up 0 bases and V 0 bases, and 5 bases lay outside the gene matches. Per the germline V gene, CDR1 is SGHRS and CDR2 is YFSETQ. CDR3 sequence (DNA): TGCGCCAGCAGCTTGGTCACCGGGACAGTGAACACTGAAGCTTTCTTT. Translating gives CASSLVTGTVNTEAFF.

The gene calls are TRBV21-1 and TRBJ2-3; the table's D call, TRBD2, has no DNA check behind it. TRBV21-1 represents a pseudogene. The CDR3 consists of 16 residues. The chain's CDR3 is CASSKATGGHKDTQYF. CDR3 sequence (DNA): TGTGCCAGCAGCAAAGCAACGGGAGGGCATAAAGATACGCAGTATTTT.

This chain connects TRBV28 to TRBJ1-2; possible D gene TRBD1, 5 bases. The V gene's germline CDR1 is MDHEN and CDR2 SYDVKM. The CDR3 is 14 amino acids. V lost 8 bases and J lost 0, with 13 bases in between. This CDR3 is CASCDLDTNYGYTF. The CDR3 DNA is TGTGCCAGCTGTGACCTGGACACTAACTATGGCTACACCTTC.

V gene TRBV6-4 combines with J gene TRBJ2-3; 12 positions match TRBD2. Germline V lookup: CDR1 MRHNA, CDR2 SNTAGT. There are 15 residues in the CDR3. J lost 2 bases, V lost 4 bases, and 1 base had no gene match. The CDR3 spells CASSASGRATDTQYF. DNA of the CDR3: TGTGCCAGCAGTGCTAGCGGGAGGGCCACAGATACGCAGTATTTT.

The genes are TRBV5-1 and TRBJ1-2; a possible D gene is TRBD1 (5 bases). V dropped 2 bases and J dropped 4 bases, with 15 bases sitting between them. This CDR3 comprises 15 residues. Germline V gives CDR1 SGHRS, CDR2 YFSETQ. The CDR3 DNA is TGCGCCAGCAGCTTAAGAACAGGAAGGAGCTATGGCTACACCTTC. It translates to CASSLRTGRSYGYTF.

This sequence joins TRBV5-1 and TRBJ2-3, with 11 bases matching TRBD2. The junction had 6 bases not matched to a gene; V was cut back by 4 bases and J by 2 bases. The CDR3 is made up of 16 amino acids. Germline-derived CDR1 and CDR2 are SGHRS and YFSETQ. Written as DNA, the CDR3 is TGCGCCAGCAGCCAAGATAGCGGGAGGGCCACAGATACGCAGTATTTT. Translation gives CASSQDSGRATDTQYF.

This chain joins TRBV21-1 and TRBJ2-1; the table's D call, TRBD2, has no DNA check behind it. TRBV21-1 is a pseudogene. The CDR3 spans 16 residues. In nucleotides, the CDR3 is TGTGCCAGCAGCAATAGGGGTAGCGGGGGCGACAATGAGCAGTTCTTC. Amino acids: CASSNRGSGGDNEQFF.

CDR3 protein: CASSQSAGSGGHTQYF. The DNA of the CDR3 is TGCGCCAGCAGTCAATCGGCGGGTAGCGGAGGGCATACGCAGTATTTT. The chain uses TRBV23-1 and TRBJ2-3, with D possibly matching TRBD2 (6 bases). TRBV23-1 is an open reading frame whose function is uncertain. This CDR3 spans 16 amino acids. Trimming removed 0 bases at V and 7 bases at J, with 17 bases between.

The chain couples TRBV6-6 to TRBJ1-2; 7 nucleotides agree with TRBD1. The trim removed 6 bases at V and 7 bases at J, leaving 8 bases unmatched. The germline V gene encodes CDR1 MNHNY and CDR2 SVGAGI (reference sequence). CDR3 length: 13 amino acids. Written as DNA, the CDR3 is TGTGCCAGCAGCACCGACAGGGTTTCTGGCTACACCTTC. Translating it yields CASSTDRVSGYTF.

This chain joins TRBV28 and TRBJ1-2; a possible D gene is TRBD1 (6 bases). Germline V gene lookup returns CDR1 MDHEN and CDR2 SYDVKM. This CDR3 comprises 14 residues. With 5 bases removed from V and 8 bases from J, the gap between germline ends came to 18 bases. CDR3 nucleotides: TGTGCCAGCAGTCCGTTGGGGGGGCGCCGGGGCTACACCTTC. This gives the protein CASSPLGGRRGYTF.

The chain uses TRBV19 and TRBJ1-2; TRBD1 agrees at 8 bases. J gave up 4 bases and V 4 bases, and 5 bases lay outside the gene matches. The CDR3 loop spans 14 amino acids. CDR1 is LNHDA and CDR2 is SQIVND in the germline V gene (reference sequence). CDR3 sequence (DNA): TGTGCCAGTAGTAACACAGGGGGGCTCTATGGCTACACCTTC. Amino acid sequence: CASSNTGGLYGYTF.

This chain joins TRBV14 and TRBJ2-7, with 9 bases aligning to TRBD2. J lost 2 bases, V lost 1 base, and 3 bases had no gene match. The CDR3 is 15 amino acids. Germline lookup yields CDR1 SGHDN and CDR2 FVKESK. DNA of the CDR3: TGTGCCAGCAGCCAAGGTCTAGCGGGACCCTACGAGCAGTACTTC. This encodes CASSQGLAGPYEQYF.

The chain is built from TRBV15 and TRBJ2-7; D might be TRBD1 (5 bases). The V end lost 3 bases, the J end lost 0 bases, and 9 bases lay between the germline ends. There are 14 residues in the CDR3. From germline, CDR1 is LNHNV and CDR2 YYDKDF (reference sequence). The CDR3: CATSRTVSSYEQYF. DNA for the CDR3: TGTGCCACCAGCAGGACAGTTAGCTCCTACGAGCAGTACTTC.

DNA for the CDR3: TGTGCCAGCAGCCCCGGAGGTGCGAGGAGCTCCTACAATGAGCAGTTCTTC. It translates to CASSPGGARSSYNEQFF. This chain uses TRBV7-3 with TRBJ2-1; TRBD2 might be the D (5 bases). The V end was cut by 5 bases, the J end by 0 bases, with 17 bases between. The CDR3 has 17 residues. Germline lookup yields CDR1 SGHTA and CDR2 FQGTGA.

The V gene is TRBV5-1, the J gene TRBJ2-7, with 11 bases lining up with TRBD1. The CDR3 is made up of 13 amino acids. The J segment lost 6 bases and the V segment lost 4 bases, leaving 3 bases of the junction unmatched. Germline loops: CDR1 SGHRS, CDR2 YFSETQ. In nucleotides, the CDR3 is TGCGCCAGCAGCAAGGACAGGGGGCTCGAGCAGTACTTC. Translating gives CASSKDRGLEQYF.

This chain uses TRBV4-3 with TRBJ1-2; no clear D. The V gene lost 1 base and the J gene lost 0 bases, with 6 bases spanning the gap. The CDR3 is made up of 14 amino acids. Germline V CDR1 and CDR2: LGHNA, YSLEER. CDR3 protein: CASSQAGTNYGYTF. In DNA form, the CDR3 reads TGCGCCAGCAGCCAAGCCGGGACTAACTATGGCTACACCTTC.

The rearrangement links TRBV5-4 to TRBJ2-7, with a tentative D call TRBD2 (5 bases). V gave up 6 bases and J gave up 1 base, with 11 bases separating them. The CDR3 has 13 amino acids. Germline assignment: CDR1 SGHNT and CDR2 YYREEE (reference sequence). In DNA, the CDR3 is TGTGCCAGCAAAGGCGGGTCTTCCTACGAGCAGTACTTC. Translation: CASKGGSSYEQYF.